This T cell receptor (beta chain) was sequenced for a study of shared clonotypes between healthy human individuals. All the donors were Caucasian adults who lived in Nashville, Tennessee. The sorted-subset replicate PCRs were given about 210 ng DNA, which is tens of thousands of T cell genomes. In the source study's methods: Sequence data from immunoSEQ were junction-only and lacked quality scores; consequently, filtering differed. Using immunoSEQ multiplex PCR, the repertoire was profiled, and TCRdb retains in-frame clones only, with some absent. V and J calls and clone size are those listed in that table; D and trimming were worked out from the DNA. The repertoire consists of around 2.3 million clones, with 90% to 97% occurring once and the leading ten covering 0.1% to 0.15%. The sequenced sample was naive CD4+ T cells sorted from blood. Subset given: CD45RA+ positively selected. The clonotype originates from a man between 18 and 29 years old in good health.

The CDR3 DNA reads as TGTGCCAGCTCACAGTCGAGGACAGAAGCAGGGAACACCATATATTTT. Amino acids: CASSQSRTEAGNTIYF. The chain carries TRBV18 and TRBJ1-3, with D perhaps matching TRBD1 (6 bases). The V gene's germline CDR1 is KGHSH and CDR2 LQKENI. Trimming took off 4 bases at V and 7 bases at J, with 20 bases between the two ends. The CDR3 is 16 residues long.